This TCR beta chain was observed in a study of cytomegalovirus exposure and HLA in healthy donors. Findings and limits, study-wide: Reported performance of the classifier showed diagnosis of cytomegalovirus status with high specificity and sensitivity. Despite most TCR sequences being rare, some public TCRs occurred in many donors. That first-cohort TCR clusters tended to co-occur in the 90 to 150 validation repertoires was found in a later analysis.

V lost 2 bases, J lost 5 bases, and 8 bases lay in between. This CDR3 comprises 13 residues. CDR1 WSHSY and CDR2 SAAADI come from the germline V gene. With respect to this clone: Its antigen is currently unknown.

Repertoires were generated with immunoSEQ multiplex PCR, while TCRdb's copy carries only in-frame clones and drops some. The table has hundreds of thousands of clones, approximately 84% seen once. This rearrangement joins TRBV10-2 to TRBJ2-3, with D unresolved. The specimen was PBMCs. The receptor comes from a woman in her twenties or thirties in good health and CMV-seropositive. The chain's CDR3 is CASSEPPQDTQYF. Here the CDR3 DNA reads TGCGCCAGCAGTGAGCCCCCCCAAGATACGCAGTATTTT.